This TCR beta chain is from a study of CD8 T cells in ankylosing spondylitis. Study-level findings and limits: According to the report, clones linked to the disease were significantly enriched in matched synovial fluid samples taken from ankylosing spondylitis patients. Blood from ankylosing spondylitis patients appeared to carry a characteristic eight-variant TCR beta motif.

CDR3 length equals 16 residues. V lost 0 bases and J lost 3, with 14 bases in between. Libraries for TCR beta were made by quantitative 5'-RACE with molecular barcodes. TCRdb re-called the 5' RACE reads through MiXCR, storing one row per CDR3 protein. This sample has 650,000 to 800,000 distinct CDR3 sequences, with roughly 19% found just once. Concerning this clonotype: Its target is unknown.

Sequencing input: blood, either unsorted or a sorted T cell fraction (not recorded which). This TCR was recovered from a male donor with ankylosing spondylitis. V and J are TRBV12-3 or TRBV12-4 and TRBJ1-1, with D perhaps matching TRBD1 (5 bases). The CDR3 nucleotides read TGTGCCAGCAGTTTAGCCTGGGGCGCGTTGGACACTGAAGCTTTCTTT. This codes for CASSLAWGALDTEAFF.